This passage covers 19 T cell receptor beta chains from one sample sequenced in a study of shared clonotypes between healthy human individuals. The repertoire was sequenced with immunoSEQ multiplex PCR; TCRdb's copy has only in-frame clones and lacks some. Of roughly 2.4 million clones listed, nearly 97% are singletons. The sequenced sample consisted of naive CD4+ T cells sorted from blood. Subset meaning: CD45RA+ positively selected. These receptors originate from a man aged 18-30 years in good health.

The chain joins TRBV5-5 to TRBJ2-5; 15 bases match TRBD2. Trimming at V came to 3 bases and at J to 5 bases, leaving 5 bases not matched to a gene. Germline CDR1 and CDR2: SGHKS and YYEKEE (reference sequence). The CDR3 has 16 amino acids. CDR3 sequence: CASSSSGLAGGETQYF. The CDR3 coding sequence is TGTGCCAGCAGCTCCTCGGGACTAGCGGGAGGTGAGACCCAGTACTTC. Full variable domain (rest looked up from reference TRBV5-5 and TRBJ2-5): DAGVTQSPTHLIKTRGQQVTLRCSPISGHKSVSWYQQVLGQGPQFIFQYYEKEERGRGNFPDRFSARQFPNYSSELNVNALLLGDSALYLCASSSSGLAGGETQYFGPGTRLLVL.

The chain joins TRBV6-5 to TRBJ2-7, with D possibly being TRBD2 (5 bases). The CDR3 runs to 15 residues. V lost 2 bases, J lost 7 bases, and 18 bases lay in between. From germline, CDR1 is MNHEY and CDR2 SVGAGI. The CDR3 DNA is TGTGCCAGCAGTTACAAAGGGAGATTTTCGCGGGAGCAGTACTTC. Protein: CASSYKGRFSREQYF.

This chain joins TRBV6-6 and TRBJ2-7; no reliable D call. Per the germline V gene, CDR1 is MNHNY and CDR2 is SVGAGI (reference sequence). CDR3 length equals 13 residues. V lost 3 bases and J lost 3, with 9 bases in between. Here the CDR3 reads CASSYLVDYEQYF. DNA of the CDR3: TGTGCCAGCAGTTATTTGGTAGACTACGAGCAGTACTTC.

This chain connects TRBV5-1 to TRBJ2-7; the match to TRBD2 covers 12 bases. Germline V CDR1 and CDR2: SGHRS, YFSETQ. The CDR3 sequence is 13 residues long. Trimming took 5 bases from V and 7 from J; bases not matched to a gene: 4. The CDR3 DNA reads TGCGCCAGCAGACTAGCGGGAGGTGGGGAGCAGTACTTC. Translated, it gives CASRLAGGGEQYF.

The chain joins TRBV30 to TRBJ2-7, with 10 bases lining up with TRBD1. In germline, CDR1 is GTSNPN, CDR2 SVGIG (reference sequence). This CDR3 region has 13 residues. V lost 5 bases, J lost 3 bases, and 4 bases stayed unmatched. The DNA for the CDR3 is TGTGCCTGGGAGAGGACAGGGGGCTACGAGCAGTACTTC. It codes for CAWERTGGYEQYF.

V usage is TRBV30 and J usage is TRBJ2-1; no clear D. The CDR3 length is 15 residues. V was shortened by 1 base and J by 3 bases, with 13 bases between the two germline ends. Germline CDR1 and CDR2: GTSNPN and SVGIG (reference sequence). This CDR3 is CAWSDRLRFYNEQFF. In DNA, the CDR3 is TGTGCCTGGAGTGATCGGCTTCGCTTCTACAATGAGCAGTTCTTC.

The chain employs TRBV18 and TRBJ1-1; the D is unclear. Germline V lookup: CDR1 KGHSH, CDR2 LQKENI. The CDR3 loop spans 14 amino acids. The V and J ends lost 2 bases and 3 bases respectively, with 10 bases between them. This chain's CDR3 is CASSPMEGYTEAFF. As DNA, the CDR3 is TGTGCCAGCTCACCAATGGAAGGCTACACTGAAGCTTTCTTT.

The rearrangement joins TRBV25-1 to TRBJ1-5, with 8 bases matching TRBD1. The CDR3 contains 14 residues. Germline CDR1 MGHDK, CDR2 SYGVNS. V shed 4 bases, J shed 6 bases, and the junction held 5 bases outside the gene matches. The CDR3 spells CASSATGGAQPQHF. CDR3 coding DNA: TGTGCCAGCAGTGCCACAGGGGGGGCTCAGCCCCAGCATTTT.

The chain carries TRBV7-6 and TRBJ1-4; 10 nucleotides align to TRBD1. The CDR3 consists of 16 residues. The germline CDR1 and CDR2 sequences are SGHVS and FNYEAQ. Trimming cost V 3 bases and J 4 bases; bases outside gene matches: 5. CDR3 DNA: TGTGCCAGCAGCTTCCGGACAGGGGGATTTAATGAAAAACTGTTTTTT. Protein product: CASSFRTGGFNEKLFF.

This clone has just one count. The rearrangement uses TRBV7-8 and TRBJ2-3; D tentatively fits TRBD1 or TRBD2 (5 bases each). Germline CDR1 and CDR2: SGHVS and FQNEAQ. Trimming took 4 bases from V and 4 from J, leaving 12 bases between them. The CDR3 loop spans 14 amino acids. CDR3 amino acids: CASSSTGTPDTQYF. The CDR3 coding sequence is TGTGCCAGCAGCTCGACTGGGACCCCAGATACGCAGTATTTT.

V gene TRBV6-1 combines with J gene TRBJ2-5; D might be TRBD1 (6 bases). Germline assignment: CDR1 MNHNS and CDR2 SASEGT. Trimming left V 6 bases short and J 3 bases short, with 11 bases between. The CDR3 is made up of 13 amino acids. Written as DNA, the CDR3 is TGTGCCAGCAGCAGGGGTATGGAAGAGACCCAGTACTTC. Translating gives CASSRGMEETQYF.

The J gene is TRBJ1-4, the V gene TRBV5-1, with a weak D call TRBD1 (6 bases). Trimming took 7 bases from V and 4 from J, leaving 11 bases between them. This CDR3 region has 13 residues. Germline V CDR1 and CDR2: SGHRS, YFSETQ. The CDR3 DNA reads as TGCGCCAGCGCGACAGGATTTAATGAAAAACTGTTTTTT. This sequence encodes CASATGFNEKLFF.

The chain uses TRBV5-1 and TRBJ1-4; D gene unclear. CDR1 and CDR2 from the germline V gene are SGHRS and YFSETQ. This CDR3 region has 13 residues. Trimming left V 4 bases short and J 0 bases short, with 4 bases between. CDR3 in amino acids: CASSPTTNEKLFF. The CDR3 DNA reads TGCGCCAGCAGCCCCACAACTAATGAAAAACTGTTTTTT.

V usage is TRBV25-1 and J usage is TRBJ1-4; a weak D match, TRBD1 (6 bases). The V gene lost 4 bases and the J gene lost 7 bases, with 16 bases spanning the gap. The CDR3 is made up of 15 amino acids. Germline-derived CDR1 and CDR2 are MGHDK and SYGVNS. CDR3 in amino acids: CASSVNRVGTEKLFF. The CDR3 region has the DNA TGTGCCAGCAGTGTTAACAGGGTAGGGACTGAAAAACTGTTTTTT.

The CDR3, as DNA: TGTGCCAGCAGTGTAGATAGGCTAGCGGGAGCCCCGGGGGATACGCAGTATTTT. Amino acid sequence: CASSVDRLAGAPGDTQYF. The V gene is TRBV2, the J gene TRBJ2-3; 10 bases agree with TRBD2. The CDR3 runs to 18 residues. V gave up 4 bases and J gave up 6 bases; unmatched junction bases: 16. The germline V gene encodes CDR1 SNHLY and CDR2 FYNNEI.

The rearrangement joins TRBV28 to TRBJ1-2; D gene uncertain. In germline, CDR1 is MDHEN, CDR2 SYDVKM. V lost 8 bases, J lost 6 bases, and 16 bases lay in between. CDR3 size: 13 residues. The CDR3 spells CASSTRRFDGYTF. The CDR3 bases are TGTGCCAGCTCCACCCGGCGGTTTGATGGCTACACCTTC.

The DNA of the CDR3 is TGTGCCAGCAGCATCGGGACTAGCGGAAGCACAGATACGCAGTATTTT. This gives the protein CASSIGTSGSTDTQYF. The chain uses TRBV9 and TRBJ2-3, with 11 bases matching TRBD2. V was pared by 4 bases and J by 0 bases, with 4 bases of the junction left unmatched. The CDR3 sequence is 16 residues long. The germline V gene encodes CDR1 SGDLS and CDR2 YYNGEE.

The J gene is TRBJ1-1, the V gene TRBV6-4, with 8 bases lining up with TRBD1. CDR1 is MRHNA, CDR2 SNTAGT, per germline. The CDR3 covers 14 residues. With V trimmed by 5 bases and J by 1 base, 3 bases remained unmatched. The CDR3 region has the DNA TGTGCCAGCAGTAGCGGGACAGGGAACACTGAAGCTTTCTTT. It encodes CASSSGTGNTEAFF.

The CDR3 coding sequence is TGTGCCAGCATAGGCACAGGGGTGTCCACCGGGGAGCTGTTTTTT. It is translated as CASIGTGVSTGELFF. The chain links TRBV6-1 to TRBJ2-2; 7 bases line up with TRBD1. Germline V CDR1 and CDR2: MNHNS, SASEGT. Germline trimming cut 7 bases from V and 4 bases from J; bases unmatched to any gene: 9. The length of the CDR3 is 15 residues.